A single sample is the source of the 5 T cell receptor beta chains below, sequenced in a study of T-cell memory formation after mild COVID-19. TCRdb ran MiXCR on the 5' RACE reads and lists one entry per CDR3 protein. The sample includes around 410,000 distinct CDR3 sequences, around 22% of them seen just once. The sequenced sample consisted of PBMCs or a T cell subset sorted from them (not recorded which). All receptors derive from an adult woman who had mild COVID-19 (a few samples of this study predate the infection). Cell type and time point are not known.

The sample holds a few counts of this clonotype. The V gene is TRBV7-2, the J gene TRBJ2-2, with no clear D. This CDR3 comprises 16 residues. V was cut by 1 base and J by 7 bases, with 16 bases left in between. Germline V gene sequence: CDR1 SGHTA, CDR2 FQGNSA. Here the CDR3 reads CASSLVWTPRSGELFF. CDR3 nucleotide sequence: TGTGCCAGCAGCTTAGTCTGGACCCCGAGGAGCGGGGAGCTGTTTTTT.

This clonotype was seen more than once but under ten times. The chain employs TRBV29-1 and TRBJ2-2; 8 bases are a match to TRBD1. Germline CDR1 is SQVTM and CDR2 is ANQGSEA. CDR3 size: 15 residues. V dropped 6 bases and J dropped 1; count of bases not matched to a gene: 7. CDR3 coding DNA: TGCAGCGTGGAAAGGACAGGGATGAACACCGGGGAGCTGTTTTTT. This encodes CSVERTGMNTGELFF.

The chain carries TRBV4-1 and TRBJ1-2; D may be TRBD1 (5 bases). The CDR3 has 16 amino acids. V lost 0 bases and J 7 bases, leaving 18 bases between the germline ends. From germline, CDR1 is MGHRA and CDR2 YSYEKL. CDR3 DNA: TGCGCCAGCAGCCAAGAGTCTACGGGGGTTGAGTCTGGCTACACCTTC. Its translation is CASSQESTGVESGYTF.

The chain is built from TRBV11-3 and TRBJ2-3; TRBD2 matches at 8 bases. The CDR3 sequence is 15 residues long. CDR1 and CDR2 (germline): SGHNT, YENEEA. The V segment lost 3 bases and the J segment 5 bases; nucleotides outside the gene matches: 7. The CDR3 DNA sequence: TGTGCCAGCAGCTTCATCGGGGCGGGAGGAGATACGCAGTATTTT. Translated: CASSFIGAGGDTQYF.

In its sample, this clonotype was seen a few times. The rearrangement links TRBV29-1 to TRBJ2-3; TRBD2 aligns across 9 bases. The CDR3 runs 15 residues. Germline V lookup: CDR1 SQVTM, CDR2 ANQGSEA. With V trimmed by 3 bases and J by 2 bases, 6 bases remained unmatched. The CDR3 sequence is CSVERRGGHTDTQYF. In DNA, the CDR3 is TGCAGCGTTGAGCGGCGGGGGGGCCACACAGATACGCAGTATTTT.